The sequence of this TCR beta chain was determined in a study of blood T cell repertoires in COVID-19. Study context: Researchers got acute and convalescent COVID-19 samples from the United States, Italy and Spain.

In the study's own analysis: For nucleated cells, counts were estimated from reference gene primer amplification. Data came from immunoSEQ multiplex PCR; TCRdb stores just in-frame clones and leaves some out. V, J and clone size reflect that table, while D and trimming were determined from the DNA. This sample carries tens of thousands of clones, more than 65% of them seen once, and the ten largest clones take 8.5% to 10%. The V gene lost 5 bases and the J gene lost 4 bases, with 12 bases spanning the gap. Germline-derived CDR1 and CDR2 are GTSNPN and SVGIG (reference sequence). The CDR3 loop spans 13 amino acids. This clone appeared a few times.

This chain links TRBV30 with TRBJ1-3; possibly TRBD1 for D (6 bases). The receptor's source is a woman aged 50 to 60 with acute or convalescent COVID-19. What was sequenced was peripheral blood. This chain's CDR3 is CAWPTGRGNTIYF. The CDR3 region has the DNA TGTGCCTGGCCTACAGGGCGAGGAAACACCATATATTTT.